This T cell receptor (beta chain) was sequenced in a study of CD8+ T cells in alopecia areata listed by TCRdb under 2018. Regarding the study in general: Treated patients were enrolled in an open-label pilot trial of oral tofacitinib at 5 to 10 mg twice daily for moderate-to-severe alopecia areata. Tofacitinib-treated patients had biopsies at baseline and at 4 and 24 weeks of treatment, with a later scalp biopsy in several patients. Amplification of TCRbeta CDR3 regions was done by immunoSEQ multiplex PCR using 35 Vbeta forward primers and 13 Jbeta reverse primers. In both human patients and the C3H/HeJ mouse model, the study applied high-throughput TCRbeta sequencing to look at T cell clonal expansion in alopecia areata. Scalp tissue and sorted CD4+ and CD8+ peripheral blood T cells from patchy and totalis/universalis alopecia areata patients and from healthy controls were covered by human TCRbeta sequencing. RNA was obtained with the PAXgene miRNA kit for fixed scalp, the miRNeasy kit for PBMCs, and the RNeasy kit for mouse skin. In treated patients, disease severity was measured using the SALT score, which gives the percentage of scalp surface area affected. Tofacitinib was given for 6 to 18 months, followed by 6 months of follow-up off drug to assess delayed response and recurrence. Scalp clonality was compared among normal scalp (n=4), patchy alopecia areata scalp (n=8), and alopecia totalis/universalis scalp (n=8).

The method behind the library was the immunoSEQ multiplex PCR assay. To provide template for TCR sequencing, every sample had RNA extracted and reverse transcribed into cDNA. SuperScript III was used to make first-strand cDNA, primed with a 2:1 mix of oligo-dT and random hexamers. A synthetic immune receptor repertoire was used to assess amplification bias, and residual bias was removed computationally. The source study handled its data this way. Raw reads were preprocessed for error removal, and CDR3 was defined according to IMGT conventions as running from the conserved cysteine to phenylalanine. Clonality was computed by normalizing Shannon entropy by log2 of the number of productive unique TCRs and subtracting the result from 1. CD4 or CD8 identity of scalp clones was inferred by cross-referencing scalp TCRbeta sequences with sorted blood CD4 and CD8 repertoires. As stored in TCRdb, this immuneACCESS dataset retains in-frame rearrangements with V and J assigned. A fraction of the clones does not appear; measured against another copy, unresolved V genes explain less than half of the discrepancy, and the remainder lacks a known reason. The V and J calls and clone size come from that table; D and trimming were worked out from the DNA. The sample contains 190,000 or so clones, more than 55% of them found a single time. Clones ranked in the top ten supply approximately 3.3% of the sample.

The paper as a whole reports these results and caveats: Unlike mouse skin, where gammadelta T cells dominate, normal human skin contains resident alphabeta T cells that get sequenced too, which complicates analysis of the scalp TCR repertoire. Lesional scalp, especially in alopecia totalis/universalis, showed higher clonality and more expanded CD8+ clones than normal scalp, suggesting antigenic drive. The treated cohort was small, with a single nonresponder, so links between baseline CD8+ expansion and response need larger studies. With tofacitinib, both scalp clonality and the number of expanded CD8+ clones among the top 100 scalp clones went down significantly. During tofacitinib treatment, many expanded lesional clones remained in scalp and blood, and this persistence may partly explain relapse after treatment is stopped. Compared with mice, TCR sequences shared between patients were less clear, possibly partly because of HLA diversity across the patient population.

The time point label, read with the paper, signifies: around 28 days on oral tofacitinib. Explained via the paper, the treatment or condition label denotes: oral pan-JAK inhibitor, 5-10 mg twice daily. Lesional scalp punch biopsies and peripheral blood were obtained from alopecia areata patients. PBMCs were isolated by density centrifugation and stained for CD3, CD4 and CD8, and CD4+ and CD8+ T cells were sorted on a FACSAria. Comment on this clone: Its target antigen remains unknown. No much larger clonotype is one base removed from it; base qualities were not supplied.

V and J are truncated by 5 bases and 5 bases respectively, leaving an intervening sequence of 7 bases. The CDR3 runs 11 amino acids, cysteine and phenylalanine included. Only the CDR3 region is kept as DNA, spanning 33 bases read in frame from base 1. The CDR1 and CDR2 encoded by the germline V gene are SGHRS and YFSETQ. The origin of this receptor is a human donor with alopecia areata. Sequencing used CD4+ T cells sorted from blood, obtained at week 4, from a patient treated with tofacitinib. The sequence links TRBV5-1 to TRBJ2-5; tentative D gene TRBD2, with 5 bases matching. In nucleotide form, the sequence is TGCGCCAGCAGGGCGGGTGAGACCCAGTACTTC. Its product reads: CASRAGETQYF.